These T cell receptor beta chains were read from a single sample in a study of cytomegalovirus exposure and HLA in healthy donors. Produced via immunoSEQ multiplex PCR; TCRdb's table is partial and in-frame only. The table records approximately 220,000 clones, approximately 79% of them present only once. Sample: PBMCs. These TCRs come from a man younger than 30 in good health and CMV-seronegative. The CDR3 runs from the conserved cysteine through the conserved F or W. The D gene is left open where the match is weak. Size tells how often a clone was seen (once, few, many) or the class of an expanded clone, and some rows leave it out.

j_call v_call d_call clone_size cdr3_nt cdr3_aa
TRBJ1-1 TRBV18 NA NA TGTGCCAGCTCACCCCAGACAGGGAACACTGAAGCTTTCTTT CASSPQTGNTEAFF
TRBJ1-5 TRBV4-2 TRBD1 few TGTGCCAGCAGCCAAAGTACAGGGGGCTATAGCAATCAGCCCCAGCATTTT CASSQSTGGYSNQPQHF
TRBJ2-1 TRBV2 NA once TGTGCCAGCAGTGACAGGCACAATGAGCAGTTCTTC CASSDRHNEQFF
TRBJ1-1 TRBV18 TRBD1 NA TGTGCCAGCTCCCTCGGACAGGGGTGGGAAGCTTTCTTT CASSLGQGWEAFF
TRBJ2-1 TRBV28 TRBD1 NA TGTGCCAGCAGTTCTATAGGACAGGGGCCTGGCTATGAGCAGTTCTTC CASSSIGQGPGYEQFF
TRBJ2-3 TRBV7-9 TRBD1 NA TGTGCCAGCAGCTTACCCAGGACAGGGGAACGCACAGATACGCAGTATTTT CASSLPRTGERTDTQYF
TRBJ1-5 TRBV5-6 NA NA TGTGCCAGCAGCCCCCAACAGGGCAGGGATAGCAATCAGCCCCAGCATTTT CASSPQQGRDSNQPQHF
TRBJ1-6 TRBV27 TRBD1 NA TGTGCCAGCAGTTTAGGTTATCCAGGGGGTCAAGTTTCACCCCTCCACTTT CASSLGYPGGQVSPLHF
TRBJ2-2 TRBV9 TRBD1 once TGTGCCAGCAGCGTAAGGGGGACAGGGAACACCGGGGAGCTGTTTTTT CASSVRGTGNTGELFF
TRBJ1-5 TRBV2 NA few TGTGCCAGCAGTGCGAACAGGCCGAGCAATCAGCCCCAGCATTTT CASSANRPSNQPQHF
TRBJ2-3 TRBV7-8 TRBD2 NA TGTGCCAGCAGCATACCAGCGGGGGGCCATGGGGATACGCAGTATTTT CASSIPAGGHGDTQYF
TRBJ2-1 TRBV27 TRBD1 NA TGTGCCAGCAGTACATCACCGGGACAGGGGGCTGGTGAGCAGTTCTTC CASSTSPGQGAGEQFF
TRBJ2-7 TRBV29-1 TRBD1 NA TGCAGCGTTGAAATGGGACAGTTCGAGCAGTACTTC CSVEMGQFEQYF
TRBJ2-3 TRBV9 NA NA TGTGCCAGCAGCGTAGGAGCGACGGGGAGCACAGATACGCAGTATTTT CASSVGATGSTDTQYF
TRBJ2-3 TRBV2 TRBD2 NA TGTGCCGCGTTGACTAGCGGGAAAACAGATACGCAGTATTTT CAALTSGKTDTQYF
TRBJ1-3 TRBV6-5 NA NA TGTGCCCGCCGATCAGGGGAACTCTCTGGAAACACCATATATTTT CARRSGELSGNTIYF
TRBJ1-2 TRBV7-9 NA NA TGTGCCAGCAGCTTAGGGGATACAGGGCCCTATGGCTACACCTTC CASSLGDTGPYGYTF